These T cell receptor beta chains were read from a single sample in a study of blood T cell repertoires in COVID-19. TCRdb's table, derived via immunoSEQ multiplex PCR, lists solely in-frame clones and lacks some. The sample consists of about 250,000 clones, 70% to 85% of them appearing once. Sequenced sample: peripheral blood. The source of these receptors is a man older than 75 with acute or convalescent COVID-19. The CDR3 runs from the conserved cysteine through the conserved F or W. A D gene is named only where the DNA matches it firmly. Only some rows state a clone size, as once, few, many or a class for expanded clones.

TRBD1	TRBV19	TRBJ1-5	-	TGTGCCAGTAGTATATCCCGGGACAGGGGACGACAGCCCCAGCATTTT	CASSISRDRGRQPQHF
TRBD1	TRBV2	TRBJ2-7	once	TGTGCCAGCAGTGAAGGGTCAGGGGGCCCCTACGAGCAGTACTTC	CASSEGSGGPYEQYF
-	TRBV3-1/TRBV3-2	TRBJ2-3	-	TGTGCCAGCAGCCACGCCGGGACTAGCACAGATACGCAGTATTTT	CASSHAGTSTDTQYF
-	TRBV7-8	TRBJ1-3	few	TGTGCCAGCAGCTTTGTCGGCCAGGGGTACGGAAACACCATATATTTT	CASSFVGQGYGNTIYF
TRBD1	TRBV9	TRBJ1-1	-	TGTGCCAGCAGCGTAGATGGACAGGGGGGGACTGAAGCTTTCTTT	CASSVDGQGGTEAFF
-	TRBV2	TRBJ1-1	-	TGTGCCAGCAGTAAAGCATATCGGTACACTGAAGCTTTCTTT	CASSKAYRYTEAFF
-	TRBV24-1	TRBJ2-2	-	TGTGCCACCAGTGATTTGCGCAGGGGAGGGATTTCCGGGGAGCTGTTTTTT	CATSDLRRGGISGELFF
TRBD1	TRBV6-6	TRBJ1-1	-	TGTGCCAGCAGTCAGGGACAGGGGGCGCTGGGTGAAGCTTTCTTT	CASSQGQGALGEAFF
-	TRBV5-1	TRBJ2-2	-	TGCGCCAGCAGCACCTGGGCTACCGGGGAGCTGTTTTTT	CASSTWATGELFF
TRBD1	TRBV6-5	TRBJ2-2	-	TGTGCCAGCAGACGGACAGGGCAGAACACCGGGGAGCTGTTTTTT	CASRRTGQNTGELFF